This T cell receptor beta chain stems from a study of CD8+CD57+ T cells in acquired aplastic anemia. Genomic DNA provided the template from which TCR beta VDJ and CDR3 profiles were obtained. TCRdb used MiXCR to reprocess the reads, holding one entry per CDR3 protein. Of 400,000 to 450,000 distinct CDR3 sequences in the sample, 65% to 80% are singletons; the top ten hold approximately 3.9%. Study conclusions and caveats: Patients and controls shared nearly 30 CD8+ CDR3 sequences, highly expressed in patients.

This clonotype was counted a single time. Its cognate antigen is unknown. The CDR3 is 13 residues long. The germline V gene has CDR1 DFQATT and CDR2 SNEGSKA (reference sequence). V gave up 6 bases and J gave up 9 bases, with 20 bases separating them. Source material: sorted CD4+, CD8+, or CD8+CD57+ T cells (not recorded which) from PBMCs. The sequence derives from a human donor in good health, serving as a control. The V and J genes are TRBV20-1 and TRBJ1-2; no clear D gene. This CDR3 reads CSATAGNNESYTF. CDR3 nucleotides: TGCAGTGCCACGGCAGGAAATAATGAAAGCTACACCTTC.